This T cell receptor (beta chain) was identified during a study of shared clonotypes between healthy human individuals. CD45RO negativity and positive selection for CCR7 defined naive CD8 cells, a population that excluded terminally differentiated effector memory CD45RA+ cells. This clone was counted a single time. Its antigen remains unidentified. TCRdb's copy holds only in-frame clones and misses some; the assay was immunoSEQ multiplex PCR. The sample comprises about 700,000 clones, around 90% of which are singletons, and 20% to 25% rests with the top ten. General study results and limits: Among non-shared clonotypes, generation probabilities were lower than among those shared by all four donors. Owing to a small donor count, the genetic and exposure-history diversity represented was limited. Measured sharing among donors was expected to vary with sequencing depth. Rarefaction gave evidence that sorted-subset sequencing remained incomplete despite large depth.

J was trimmed by 5 bases and V by 6 bases; bases with no gene match: 14. CDR3 length: 16 amino acids. The V gene's germline CDR1 is SGHAT and CDR2 FQNNGV. This clonotype was sampled from a young man in good health. This chain uses TRBV11-2 with TRBJ2-5, with 8 bases that match TRBD2. Sequencing was performed on naive CD8+ T cells sorted from blood. CDR3 bases: TGTGCCAGCAGTCTGGACCCGGGAGGGGCGCGGGAGACCCAGTACTTC. It yields the protein CASSLDPGGARETQYF.